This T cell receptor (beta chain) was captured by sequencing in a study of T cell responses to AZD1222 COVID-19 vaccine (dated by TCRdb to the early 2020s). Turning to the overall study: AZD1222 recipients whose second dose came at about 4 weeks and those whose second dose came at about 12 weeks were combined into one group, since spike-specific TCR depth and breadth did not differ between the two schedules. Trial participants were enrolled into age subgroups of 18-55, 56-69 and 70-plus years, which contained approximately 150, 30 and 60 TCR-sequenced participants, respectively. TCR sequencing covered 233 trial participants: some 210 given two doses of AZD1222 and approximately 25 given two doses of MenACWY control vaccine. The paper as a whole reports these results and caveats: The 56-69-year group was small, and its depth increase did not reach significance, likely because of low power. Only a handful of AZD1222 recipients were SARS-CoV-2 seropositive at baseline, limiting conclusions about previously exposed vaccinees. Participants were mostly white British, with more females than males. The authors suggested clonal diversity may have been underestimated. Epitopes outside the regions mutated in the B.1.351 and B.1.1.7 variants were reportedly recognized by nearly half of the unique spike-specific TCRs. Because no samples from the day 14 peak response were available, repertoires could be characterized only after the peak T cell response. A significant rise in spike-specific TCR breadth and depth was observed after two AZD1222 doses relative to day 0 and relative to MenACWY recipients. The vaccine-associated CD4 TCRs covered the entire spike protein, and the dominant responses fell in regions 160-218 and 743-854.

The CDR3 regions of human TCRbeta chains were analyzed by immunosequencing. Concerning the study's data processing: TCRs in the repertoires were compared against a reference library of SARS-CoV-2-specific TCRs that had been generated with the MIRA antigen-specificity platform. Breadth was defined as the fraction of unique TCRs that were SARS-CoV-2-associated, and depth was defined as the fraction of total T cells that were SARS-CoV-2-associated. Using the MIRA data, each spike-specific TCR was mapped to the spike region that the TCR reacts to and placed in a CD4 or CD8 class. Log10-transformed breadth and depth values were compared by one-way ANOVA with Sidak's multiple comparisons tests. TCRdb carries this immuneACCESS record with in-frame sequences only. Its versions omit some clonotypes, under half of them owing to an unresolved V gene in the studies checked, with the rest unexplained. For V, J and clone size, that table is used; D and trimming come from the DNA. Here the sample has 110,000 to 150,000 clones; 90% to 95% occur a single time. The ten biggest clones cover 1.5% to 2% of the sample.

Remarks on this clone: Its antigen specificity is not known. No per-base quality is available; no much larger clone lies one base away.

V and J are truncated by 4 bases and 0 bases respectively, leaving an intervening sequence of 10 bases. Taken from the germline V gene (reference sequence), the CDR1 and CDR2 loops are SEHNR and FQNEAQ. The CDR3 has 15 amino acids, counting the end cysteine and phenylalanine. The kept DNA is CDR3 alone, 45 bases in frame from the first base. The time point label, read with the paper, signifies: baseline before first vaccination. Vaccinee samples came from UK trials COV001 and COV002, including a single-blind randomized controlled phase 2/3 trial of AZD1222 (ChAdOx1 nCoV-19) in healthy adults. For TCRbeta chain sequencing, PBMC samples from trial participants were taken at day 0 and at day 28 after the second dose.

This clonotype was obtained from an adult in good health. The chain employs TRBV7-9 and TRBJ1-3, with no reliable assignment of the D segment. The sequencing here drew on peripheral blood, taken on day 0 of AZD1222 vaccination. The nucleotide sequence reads TGTGCCAGCAGCTCCGGACGTAGCTCTGGAAACACCATATATTTT. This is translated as CASSSGRSSGNTIYF. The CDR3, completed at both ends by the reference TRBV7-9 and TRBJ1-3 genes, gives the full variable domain DTGVSQNPRHKITKRGQNVTFRCDPISEHNRLYWYRQTLGQGPEFLTYFQNEAQLEKSRLLSDRFSAERPKGSFSTLEIQRTEQGDSAMYLCASSSGRSSGNTIYFGEGSWLTVV.